The 30 T cell receptor beta chains presented below share a single source sample, sequenced in a study of blood T cell repertoires in COVID-19. This table comes from immunoSEQ multiplex PCR, and its TCRdb copy is limited to in-frame clones, with some not included. The sample contains approximately 250,000 clones, 75% to 90% of which appear only once. The material sequenced was peripheral blood. These receptors were taken from a human donor in a cohort sampled during active COVID-19.

This clone has only a few counts. The V gene is TRBV28, the J gene TRBJ1-2; 11 bases agree with TRBD1. CDR1 is MDHEN and CDR2 is SYDVKM in the germline V gene. This CDR3 region has 15 residues. Germline trimming cut 6 bases from V and 8 bases from J; bases unmatched to any gene: 11. CDR3 in DNA: TGTGCCAGCAGACCCCGGGACAGGGGGTCGCGGGGCTACACCTTC. It is translated as CASRPRDRGSRGYTF.

CDR3 sequence (DNA): TGCAGCGTTGACCCAGGTTCCGATGGCTACACCTTC. The encoded protein is CSVDPGSDGYTF. The chain employs TRBV29-1 and TRBJ1-2; D gene unclear. This CDR3 has 12 residues. CDR1 and CDR2 from the germline V gene are SQVTM and ANQGSEA. V dropped 3 bases and J dropped 6 bases, with 11 bases sitting between them.

The CDR3 DNA reads TGTGCCAGCAGCTCGGCCGGACTAGTTTCCGAGCAGTACTTC. Protein product: CASSSAGLVSEQYF. J is TRBJ2-7 and V is TRBV7-2; 7 nucleotides match TRBD2. The V segment lost 4 bases and the J segment 6 bases; nucleotides outside the gene matches: 9. CDR1 and CDR2 (germline): SGHTA, FQGNSA. This CDR3 contains 14 residues.

This sequence joins TRBV19 and TRBJ1-5, with 8 bases lining up with TRBD1. With 3 bases clipped from V and 2 bases from J, the junction kept 6 bases outside the gene matches. The CDR3 is 16 amino acids. Germline V CDR1 and CDR2: LNHDA, SQIVND (reference sequence). DNA for the CDR3: TGTGCCAGTAGTATTTACAGGGGGGACGGCAATCAGCCCCAGCATTTT. Translated: CASSIYRGDGNQPQHF.

The rearrangement uses TRBV18 and TRBJ2-1; 9 nucleotides match TRBD2. Unmatched junction bases numbered 8, after V lost 5 bases and J lost 0 bases. This CDR3 comprises 17 residues. Germline CDR1 is KGHSH and CDR2 is LQKENI. CDR3 DNA: TGTGCCAGCTCATCCCGAGGTAGCGGGAGCTCCTACAATGAGCAGTTCTTC. It encodes CASSSRGSGSSYNEQFF.

The chain uses TRBV4-3 and TRBJ2-7; TRBD1 aligns across 7 bases. J lost 0 bases, V lost 4 bases, and 6 bases had no gene match. Germline values: CDR1 LGHNA, CDR2 YSLEER. This CDR3 contains 15 residues. In DNA, the CDR3 is TGCGCCAGCAGCCGCGAGACAGGGAACTCCTACGAGCAGTACTTC. It encodes CASSRETGNSYEQYF.

This clone was seen ten or more times. The rearrangement uses TRBV28 and TRBJ2-7; 12 bases are shared with TRBD2. In germline, CDR1 is MDHEN, CDR2 SYDVKM. Germline trimming cut 3 bases from V and 4 bases from J; bases unmatched to any gene: 10. The length of the CDR3 is 17 residues. Written as DNA, the CDR3 is TGTGCCAGCAGTTTCTATCCCTCAACTAGCGGGAGGTACGAGCAGTACTTC. It encodes CASSFYPSTSGRYEQYF.

The chain uses TRBV2 and TRBJ1-2, with TRBD1 as a possible D gene (6 bases). Germline CDR1 is SNHLY and CDR2 is FYNNEI. The CDR3 runs to 14 residues. Trimming shortened V by 6 bases and J by 5 bases, and 16 bases separated the two germline ends. In nucleotides, the CDR3 is TGTGCCAGCAGCGTGAAACAGGACAGATATGGCTACACCTTC. This encodes CASSVKQDRYGYTF.

The chain links TRBV6-5 to TRBJ2-7, with 7 bases identical to TRBD2. J gave up 2 bases and V 5 bases, and 9 bases lay outside the gene matches. The CDR3 extends over 15 amino acids. Per the germline V gene, CDR1 is MNHEY and CDR2 is SVGAGI. The chain's CDR3 is CASSRPSSGAYEQYF. The CDR3 DNA reads TGTGCCAGCAGTCGCCCCTCCAGCGGGGCCTACGAGCAGTACTTC.

The chain couples TRBV15 to TRBJ2-2; 8 bases are shared with TRBD1. J lost 6 bases, V lost 0 bases, and 6 bases had no gene match. CDR1 and CDR2 from the germline V gene are LNHNV and YYDKDF (reference sequence). This CDR3 is built from 16 residues. CDR3 coding DNA: TGTGCCACCAGCAGAGACCAGGGGGCGAGATCCGGGGAGCTGTTTTTT. As protein: CATSRDQGARSGELFF.

V is TRBV13 and J is TRBJ1-2; D is uncertain. CDR3 length equals 17 residues. Germline CDR1 and CDR2: PRHDT and FYEKMQ (reference sequence). V lost 4 bases and J 8 bases, leaving 26 bases between the germline ends. CDR3 nucleotide sequence: TGTGCCAGCAGCTCACGAACAACCGGGAACACAAGACGGGGCTACACCTTC. Protein: CASSSRTTGNTRRGYTF. Complete variable domain (other parts from reference TRBV13 and TRBJ1-2): AAGVIQSPRHLIKEKRETATLKCYPIPRHDTVYWYQQGPGQDPQFLISFYEKMQSDKGSIPDRFSAQQFSDYHSELNMSSLELGDSALYFCASSSRTTGNTRRGYTFGSGTRLTVV.

This sequence joins TRBV19 and TRBJ1-2; TRBD1 is a possible D gene (6 bases). This CDR3 has 15 residues. V gave up 4 bases and J gave up 8 bases, with 20 bases separating them. Germline V gene sequence: CDR1 LNHDA, CDR2 SQIVND (reference sequence). CDR3 DNA sequence: TGTGCCAGTAGTACCTCACATAAGCTGACAGGCGGCTACACCTTC. This encodes CASSTSHKLTGGYTF.

This sequence joins TRBV2 and TRBJ2-5; D unclear. There are 12 residues in the CDR3. CDR1 SNHLY and CDR2 FYNNEI come from the germline V gene. V shed 8 bases and J shed 2 bases, with 9 bases lying between them. The CDR3 DNA is TGTGCCAGCTGTGCAACTCAAGAGACCCAGTACTTC. Translation: CASCATQETQYF.

The chain uses TRBV29-1 and TRBJ2-5; TRBD1 agrees at 10 bases. Germline V CDR1 and CDR2: SQVTM, ANQGSEA. After removal of 6 bases from V and 4 bases from J, the junction contained 8 bases not matched to a gene. CDR3 length: 14 residues. CDR3 sequence: CSVSGTGVSETQYF. CDR3 bases: TGCAGCGTGTCCGGGACAGGGGTGTCAGAGACCCAGTACTTC.

The genes are TRBV11-2 and TRBJ1-2; D is unresolved. V lost 0 bases and J lost 8, with 7 bases in between. The CDR3 totals 12 residues. Germline CDR1 and CDR2: SGHAT and FQNNGV. CDR3 protein: CASSLDHFGYTF. Written as DNA, the CDR3 is TGTGCCAGCAGCTTAGATCATTTCGGCTACACCTTC.

The chain has TRBV9 and TRBJ2-2, with a weak D call TRBD1 (6 bases). The CDR3 length is 15 residues. Germline loops: CDR1 SGDLS, CDR2 YYNGEE. Trimming left V 0 bases short and J 1 base short, with 7 bases between. CDR3 DNA: TGTGCCAGCAGCGTAGTCAGGGGGAACACCGGGGAGCTGTTTTTT. Its protein is CASSVVRGNTGELFF.

In its sample, this clone was seen once. DNA of the CDR3: TGTGCCAGCAGTTTAACGGGCGAGGGCTACAATGAGCAGTTCTTC. Translating it yields CASSLTGEGYNEQFF. This sequence joins TRBV28 and TRBJ2-1; a weak D match, TRBD2 (5 bases). The germline V gene has CDR1 MDHEN and CDR2 SYDVKM. Trimming stripped 2 bases from V and 3 bases from J, with 11 bases between. The CDR3 is made up of 15 amino acids.

The chain links TRBV25-1 to TRBJ2-5, with 8 bases fitting TRBD1. The germline V gene encodes CDR1 MGHDK and CDR2 SYGVNS. The CDR3 spans 15 residues. Unmatched junction bases numbered 5, after V lost 1 base and J lost 4 bases. This chain's CDR3 is CASSELRGQGETQYF. The CDR3 DNA is TGTGCCAGCAGTGAATTACGTGGACAGGGAGAGACCCAGTACTTC.

The chain links TRBV19 to TRBJ1-5, with no clear D. The CDR3 has 13 amino acids. Deletions cut 7 bases from V and 5 bases from J, with 12 bases between. Looked up from germline, CDR1 is LNHDA and CDR2 is SQIVND (reference sequence). The DNA of the CDR3 is TGTGCCAGTACACCCAGGCACGATCAGCCCCAGCATTTT. Its protein is CASTPRHDQPQHF.

The rearrangement uses TRBV5-1 and TRBJ2-5; 10 bases align to TRBD2. Per the germline V gene, CDR1 is SGHRS and CDR2 is YFSETQ. V gave up 0 bases and J gave up 2 bases; unmatched junction bases: 10. CDR3 size: 18 residues. In DNA form, the CDR3 reads TGCGCCAGCAGCTTGGGGGCTAGCGGGAGACACGGACAAGAGACCCAGTACTTC. Its translation: CASSLGASGRHGQETQYF.

This chain links TRBV29-1 with TRBJ1-1; D is unresolved. Germline V lookup: CDR1 SQVTM, CDR2 ANQGSEA. Trimming stripped 1 base from V and 8 bases from J, with 14 bases between. This CDR3 comprises 13 residues. The CDR3, as DNA: TGCAGCGTTGAAGGGCGGCTGAAGGTCGAAGCTTTCTTT. Protein: CSVEGRLKVEAFF.

The rearrangement uses TRBV4-1 and TRBJ1-1; TRBD1 agrees at 10 bases. V was clipped by 2 bases and J by 11 bases; unmatched bases: 8. CDR3 length equals 14 residues. CDR1 is MGHRA and CDR2 is YSYEKL in the germline V gene. DNA of the CDR3: TGCGCCAGCAGCCAATCCGGGACAGGGGCCGATGCTTTCTTT. This sequence encodes CASSQSGTGADAFF.

This chain connects TRBV3-1 (or the pseudogene TRBV3-2) to TRBJ1-1, with a tentative D call TRBD1 (5 bases). Germline loops: CDR1 LGHDT, CDR2 YNNKEL (reference sequence). The CDR3 sequence is 18 residues long. V shed 4 bases and J shed 3 bases, with 24 bases lying between them. CDR3 region: CASSPTGRGKVKDTEAFF. The CDR3 nucleotides read TGTGCCAGCAGCCCTACCGGGCGGGGGAAGGTAAAAGACACTGAAGCTTTCTTT.

The rearrangement joins TRBV9 to TRBJ2-7; 8 bases match TRBD1. There are 15 residues in the CDR3. Germline V CDR1 and CDR2: SGDLS, YYNGEE. V was clipped by 0 bases and J by 6 bases; unmatched bases: 8. The CDR3 nucleotides read TGTGCCAGCAGCGTAGACCCGCAGGGGGCGGGCGAGCAGTACTTC. It yields the protein CASSVDPQGAGEQYF.

The genes are TRBV29-1 and TRBJ1-3, with D tentatively TRBD1 (5 bases). V lost 5 bases and J 0 bases, leaving 14 bases between the germline ends. Germline V gives CDR1 SQVTM, CDR2 ANQGSEA. The CDR3 loop spans 15 amino acids. The CDR3 reads CSVLLQGLSGNTIYF. The DNA for the CDR3 is TGCAGCGTTCTCCTCCAGGGCCTCTCTGGAAACACCATATATTTT.

The CDR3 DNA is TGTGCCAGCTCACCGGCGGGTAGCGGTGGCACAGATACGCAGTATTTT. As protein: CASSPAGSGGTDTQYF. J is TRBJ2-3 and V is TRBV18; the D gene is possibly TRBD2 (6 bases). The germline gives CDR1 KGHSH, CDR2 LQKENI. The CDR3 covers 16 residues. With 3 bases removed from V and 1 base from J, the gap between germline ends came to 14 bases.

This chain uses TRBV7-2 with TRBJ2-1; TRBD1 aligns across 8 bases. Trimming cost V 1 base and J 7 bases; bases outside gene matches: 9. CDR1 SGHTA and CDR2 FQGNSA come from the germline V gene. This CDR3 has 16 amino acids. The CDR3 nucleotides read TGTGCCAGCAGCTTAGGGGCCGGACAGGGTGTAAATGAGCAGTTCTTC. This sequence encodes CASSLGAGQGVNEQFF.

J is TRBJ2-7 and V is TRBV6-2 or TRBV6-3, with D tentatively TRBD2 (5 bases). The CDR3 spans 16 residues. V was pared by 6 bases and J by 0 bases, with 18 bases between. Germline V gives CDR1 MNHEY, CDR2 SVGEGT. The CDR3 reads CASSTLGGPSSYEQYF. The CDR3 DNA reads as TGTGCCAGCAGCACACTAGGCGGGCCCAGCTCCTACGAGCAGTACTTC.

The chain uses TRBV3-1 (or the pseudogene TRBV3-2) and TRBJ2-5, with 9 bases lining up with TRBD2. CDR1 is LGHDT and CDR2 is YNNKEL in the germline V gene (reference sequence). J gave up 4 bases and V 7 bases, and 10 bases lay outside the gene matches. This CDR3 has 15 amino acids. The chain's CDR3 is CASKIRAGGGETQYF. The CDR3 DNA reads as TGTGCCAGCAAGATTAGGGCGGGAGGGGGAGAGACCCAGTACTTC.

This clone was detected only a few times. This chain joins TRBV5-1 and TRBJ2-5; a possible D gene is TRBD2 (6 bases). Germline lookup yields CDR1 SGHRS and CDR2 YFSETQ. V shed 4 bases and J shed 2 bases, with 15 bases lying between them. CDR3 length: 15 amino acids. CDR3 sequence: CASSPSPGLQETQYF. As DNA, the CDR3 is TGCGCCAGCAGCCCCTCCCCGGGACTGCAAGAGACCCAGTACTTC.